The clone carrying this T cell receptor (beta chain) turned up a few times. The data are from a study of response to subunit inactivated influenza vaccine. The CDR3 runs to 15 residues. V lost 5 bases, J lost 9 bases, and 11 bases stayed unmatched. Per the germline V gene, CDR1 is MNHEY and CDR2 is SVGEGT. Via MiXCR, TCRdb re-called the RT-PCR reads, giving one row per CDR3 protein. The table includes about 500,000 distinct CDR3 sequences, 16% detected once. This specimen was CD4+ T cells sorted from PBMCs, taken roughly 24 months after vaccination. The V and J genes are TRBV6-2 or TRBV6-3 and TRBJ2-1, with TRBD1 identical over 9 bases. This TCR came from a man between 50 and 69 years old who received an inactivated influenza vaccine. The CDR3 reads CASSPGQGPFAEQFF. For the CDR3, the DNA is TGTGCCAGCAGTCCTGGACAGGGGCCTTTTGCTGAGCAGTTCTTC.